The 23 T cell receptor beta chains presented below share a single source sample, sequenced in a study of metastatic and nonmetastatic thyroid tumors. Using MiXCR, TCRdb re-called clones from the PCR reads. The profile shows tens of thousands of clones, approximately 25% of them singletons. All patients were treatment-naive before thyroid surgery. The sequenced sample consisted of tumor tissue. These receptors were obtained from a female donor with papillary thyroid cancer or a benign thyroid nodule (not recorded which). Some clones in this sample may be carry-over from other donors' samples.

This clone came up many times. V usage is TRBV6-2 or TRBV6-3 and J usage is TRBJ1-4; D possibly corresponds to TRBD1 (5 bases). V dropped 10 bases and J dropped 6 bases, with 18 bases sitting between them. CDR3 length: 14 amino acids. In germline, CDR1 is MNHEY, CDR2 SVGEGT. The CDR3 region has the DNA TGTGCCACCGAGGTGGGTCAGGGAGATGAAAAACTGTTTTTT. It is translated as CATEVGQGDEKLFF.

The gene calls are TRBV20-1 and TRBJ2-1; the match to TRBD2 covers 7 bases. Trimming removed 0 bases from V and 14 bases from J; junction bases left unmatched: 13. The germline gives CDR1 DFQATT, CDR2 SNEGSKA (reference sequence). CDR3 length: 14 residues. DNA for the CDR3: TGCAGTGCTAGAGACCCCCAGGGAGGGGTCTTCGAGTTCTTC. Amino acids: CSARDPQGGVFEFF.

This chain joins TRBV20-1 and TRBJ1-5; no clear D. The CDR3 extends over 16 amino acids. The ends were cut back, 1 base at V and 2 bases at J, with 15 bases in the middle. Germline lookup yields CDR1 DFQATT and CDR2 SNEGSKA (reference sequence). The DNA for the CDR3 is TGCAGTGCTAGAGGGGTGTCGGGCCGGGGCAATCAGCCCCAGCATTTT. It encodes CSARGVSGRGNQPQHF.

This clone occurred many times. The chain links TRBV20-1 to TRBJ1-6; D not resolved. CDR3 length equals 13 residues. CDR1 is DFQATT and CDR2 is SNEGSKA in the germline V gene (reference sequence). V was pared by 3 bases and J by 8 bases, with 11 bases between. The CDR3 spells CSARWQRDSPLHF. The CDR3 DNA reads as TGCAGTGCTAGGTGGCAGAGGGATTCACCCCTCCACTTT.

Regarding this clone: The identical CDR3 is also encoded by other nucleotide sequences in the sample. J is TRBJ2-3 and V is TRBV18, with 9 bases lining up with TRBD1. Germline loops: CDR1 KGHSH, CDR2 LQKENI. The V gene end was trimmed by 8 bases and the J gene end by 3 bases; junction bases not matched to a gene: 12. The CDR3 runs 16 residues. The CDR3 spells CASTPQGARNTDTQYF. The CDR3 DNA reads as TGTGCCAGCACGCCACAGGGGGCAAGAAATACAGATACGCAGTATTTT.

In its sample, this clone was seen a few times. V and J are TRBV20-1 and TRBJ2-7; D assignment may be TRBD1 or TRBD2 (5 bases each). The germline V gene encodes CDR1 DFQATT and CDR2 SNEGSKA (reference sequence). This CDR3 has 14 amino acids. The germline V and J ends were trimmed by 6 bases and 6 bases, with 21 bases remaining between them. CDR3 sequence reads: CSAAGTYGVGEQYF. CDR3 bases: TGCAGTGCCGCAGGGACGTACGGGGTTGGCGAGCAGTACTTC.

The V gene is TRBV6-1, the J gene TRBJ2-6, with TRBD1 as a possible D gene (6 bases). Looked up from germline, CDR1 is MNHNS and CDR2 is SASEGT. V was cut by 6 bases and J by 2 bases, with 17 bases left in between. The CDR3 has 17 residues. The CDR3 is CASSNNRVQTGANVLTF. CDR3 in DNA: TGTGCCAGCAGCAATAACAGGGTGCAGACTGGGGCCAACGTCCTGACTTTC.

This clone appeared many times. Germline and junction disagree at one end, which may indicate a read error. The chain combines TRBV4-3 with TRBJ2-2, with 10 bases matching TRBD1. This CDR3 spans 21 amino acids. Germline V gene sequence: CDR1 LGHNA, CDR2 YSLEER. CDR3: CASSQTPGQGLRRTFTGELFF. The CDR3 DNA follows: TGCGCCAGCAGCCAAACCCCGGGACAGGGGTTAAGACGAACCTTCACCGGAGAGCTGTTTTTT.

This clone was detected a few times. The CDR3: CASSPGTGNEQYF. CDR3 in DNA: TGTGCCAGCTCACCTGGGACAGGGAACGAGCAGTACTTC. The rearrangement links TRBV18 to TRBJ2-7; TRBD1 aligns across 9 bases. The germline V gene encodes CDR1 KGHSH and CDR2 LQKENI. The CDR3 spans 13 residues. V shed 3 bases and J 5 bases; nucleotides not matched to a gene: 2. The full variable domain, its missing parts supplied by reference TRBV18 and TRBJ2-7, is NAGVMQNPRHLVRRRGQEARLRCSPMKGHSHVYWYRQLPEEGLKFMVYLQKENIIDESGMPKERFSAEFPKEGPSILRIQQVVRGDSAAYFCASSPGTGNEQYFGPGTRLTVT.

This clone has a single count. The chain links TRBV5-6 to TRBJ1-2; TRBD1 matches at 7 bases. The ends lost 0 bases at V and 4 bases at J; junction bases unmatched: 9. CDR1 SGHDT and CDR2 YYEEEE come from the germline V gene. The CDR3 has 16 amino acids. The CDR3 DNA reads TGTGCCAGCAGCTTGGAAGGGCCAGGGGGAGCCTATGGCTACACCTTC. The encoded protein is CASSLEGPGGAYGYTF.

This clone turned up a few times. The chain is built from TRBV15 and TRBJ1-1, with 10 bases that match TRBD1. The CDR3 has 16 amino acids. CDR1 and CDR2 from the germline V gene are LNHNV and YYDKDF (reference sequence). Trimming removed 0 bases from V and 3 bases from J; junction bases left unmatched: 4. The DNA for the CDR3 is TGTGCCACCAGCAGAGACTGGACAGGGGGTGACACTGAAGCTTTCTTT. It codes for CATSRDWTGGDTEAFF.

The table lists this clone with many counts. The V and J genes are TRBV6-5 and TRBJ1-4; D remains unclear. The CDR3 loop spans 16 amino acids. Germline V gene sequence: CDR1 MNHEY, CDR2 SVGAGI. V was clipped by 0 bases and J by 6 bases, with 14 bases between them. CDR3 sequence reads: CASSYSSRGRDEKLFF. CDR3 bases: TGTGCCAGCAGTTACTCGAGTCGGGGTAGGGATGAAAAACTGTTTTTT.

This clone was recorded many times. V usage is TRBV7-2 and J usage is TRBJ1-1; 7 nucleotides match TRBD1. J was trimmed by 11 bases and V by 5 bases; bases with no gene match: 11. This CDR3 has 13 amino acids. Germline CDR1 is SGHTA and CDR2 is FQGNSA. The CDR3 DNA reads TGTGCCAGCAGCCTGTCTCAGGGGGGCGAGGCTTTCTTT. This translates into CASSLSQGGEAFF.

This clone was recorded many times. The chain has TRBV6-2 or TRBV6-3 and TRBJ2-5; 10 nucleotides line up with TRBD2. In germline, CDR1 is MNHEY, CDR2 SVGEGT. V gave up 2 bases and J gave up 5 bases; unmatched junction bases: 8. CDR3 length equals 16 residues. CDR3: CASSYRASGGGETQYF. CDR3 nucleotides: TGTGCCAGCAGTTACCGGGCTAGCGGGGGAGGTGAGACCCAGTACTTC.

As regards this clone: An end of the junction differs from the germline gene, which may be a read error. The genes are TRBV27 and TRBJ2-2; D not resolved. Germline CDR1 reads MNHEY; CDR2 reads SMNVEV (reference sequence). This CDR3 has 13 amino acids. The CDR3 is CVSSLNNSGELFF. CDR3 sequence (DNA): TGTGTCAGCAGTTTAAATAATAGTGGGGAGCTGTTTTTT.

The CDR3 is CASSQGGQGNQPQHF. The CDR3 nucleotides are TGTGCCAGCAGCCAAGGGGGACAGGGTAATCAGCCCCAGCATTTT. The chain is built from TRBV3-1 and TRBJ1-5; 9 nucleotides line up with TRBD1. V lost 1 base, J lost 4 bases, and 2 bases stayed unmatched. Germline CDR1 is LGHDT and CDR2 is YNNKEL (reference sequence). There are 15 residues in the CDR3.

V and J are TRBV5-1 and TRBJ2-3; 7 positions agree with TRBD2. CDR1 and CDR2 from the germline V gene are SGHRS and YFSETQ. CDR3 size: 16 residues. J gave up 3 bases and V 0 bases, and 7 bases lay outside the gene matches. CDR3 nucleotides: TGCGCCAGCAGCTTGGCCTGGGCGGGAGATACAGATACGCAGTATTTT. It yields the protein CASSLAWAGDTDTQYF.

This clone has at least ten counts. The chain combines TRBV27 with TRBJ2-3; D unclear. V was clipped by 5 bases and J by 1 base, with 4 bases between them. The CDR3 has 12 residues. From germline, CDR1 is MNHEY and CDR2 SMNVEV (reference sequence). CDR3 sequence reads: CASSPGTDTQYF. DNA of the CDR3: TGTGCCAGCAGTCCAGGCACAGATACGCAGTATTTT.

This clone was recorded many times. J is TRBJ1-3 and V is TRBV2; unclear D gene. This CDR3 comprises 16 residues. Germline CDR1 is SNHLY and CDR2 is FYNNEI. V lost 4 bases and J 3 bases, leaving 16 bases between the germline ends. For the CDR3, the DNA is TGTGCCAGCAGTGCCTACCACCGAGTAGATGGAAACACCATATATTTT. The encoded protein is CASSAYHRVDGNTIYF.

There are a few counts of this clone. The chain links TRBV7-2 to TRBJ1-1, with D tentatively TRBD1 (5 bases). Trimming took 5 bases from V and 1 from J, leaving 8 bases between them. This CDR3 is 13 amino acids long. Germline V gives CDR1 SGHTA, CDR2 FQGNSA. CDR3: CASSRTTNTEAFF. Here the CDR3 DNA reads TGTGCCAGCAGCCGGACAACGAACACTGAAGCTTTCTTT. The entire variable domain, with the rest obtained from reference TRBV7-2 and TRBJ1-1, is as follows: GAGVSQSPSNKVTEKGKDVELRCDPISGHTALYWYRQSLGQGLEFLIYFQGNSAPDKSGLPSDRFSAERTGGSVSTLTIQRTQQEDSAVYLCASSRTTNTEAFFGQGTRLTVV.

The chain couples TRBV4-2 to TRBJ2-7, with D possibly matching TRBD1 (8 bases). From germline, CDR1 is LGHNA and CDR2 YNFKEQ. Trimming shortened V by 0 bases and J by 5 bases, and 14 bases separated the two germline ends. The CDR3 totals 15 residues. CDR3 bases: TGTGCCAGCAGCCAAGATCACAGGGGGGGAAACGAGCAGTACTTC. Amino acid sequence: CASSQDHRGGNEQYF.

As to this clone: Since a much larger clone is just one base distant, this may be a read error. The same CDR3 arises from other DNA sequences in this sample as well. The rearrangement uses TRBV30 and TRBJ2-3; no reliable D call. V lost 0 bases and J lost 3, with 7 bases in between. There are 13 residues in the CDR3. Germline lookup yields CDR1 GTSNPN and CDR2 SVGIG (reference sequence). The CDR3 region has the DNA TGTGCCTGGAGTGTCAGGATAACAGATACGCAGTATTTT. It translates to CAWSVRITDTQYF.

The V gene is TRBV11-2, the J gene TRBJ2-7; TRBD2 agrees at 9 bases. This CDR3 has 17 residues. V lost 5 bases, J lost 2 bases, and 13 bases stayed unmatched. Germline V gene sequence: CDR1 SGHAT, CDR2 FQNNGV. The CDR3 region is CASSLPLAGCSTYEQYF. The CDR3 DNA follows: TGTGCCAGCAGCCTTCCTCTAGCGGGGTGTTCCACCTACGAGCAGTACTTC.